This T cell receptor (beta chain) was sequenced in a study of T cells after posttransplantation cyclophosphamide. Measured with immunoSEQ multiplex PCR; TCRdb has only the in-frame clones, and not every one. The sample records tens of thousands of clones, 89% being singletons. The CDR3 spans 12 residues. Trimming removed 1 base from V and 3 bases from J, with 4 bases in between. The V gene's germline CDR1 is SGHAT and CDR2 FQNNGV. Notes on the study in general: Donor-recipient repertoire similarity was low at 1-2 months, rising over year one. Recipient CMV seropositivity and CMV reactivation strongly tracked TRB clonality.

Methotrexate plus calcineurin inhibitor accompanied controls' myeloablative marrow transplants; sampling was 1 year later. The count of this clone is one. Its antigen is still unknown. This sequence originates from a female patient between 50 and 59 years old who received an allogeneic stem cell transplant from an unrelated donor, was CMV-positive, and had chronic GVHD only. Some T cells may arise from the graft donor. The sample was PBMCs, taken after an allogeneic stem cell transplant with a calcineurin inhibitor and methotrexate. The rearrangement links TRBV11-2 to TRBJ2-7; no clear D. The CDR3 bases are TGTGCCAGCAGCTTAGTCAACTACGAGCAGTACTTC. This gives the protein CASSLVNYEQYF.